The next 26 T cell receptor beta chains were all read from a single sample in a study of blood T cell repertoires in COVID-19. Sequenced by immunoSEQ multiplex PCR; TCRdb stores in-frame clones only, minus some. The table includes roughly 120,000 clones, 72% detected once. Sequencing was performed on peripheral blood. The receptor source for this set is a woman aged 60-75 years with acute or convalescent COVID-19.

This clone was counted only a few times. V usage is TRBV28 and J usage is TRBJ1-5; D gene ambiguous. V dropped 6 bases and J dropped 2 bases, with 5 bases sitting between them. Germline CDR1 MDHEN, CDR2 SYDVKM. CDR3 length equals 12 residues. The CDR3 spells CASRSGNQPQHF. In nucleotides, the CDR3 is TGTGCCAGCAGATCCGGCAATCAGCCCCAGCATTTT.

DNA for the CDR3: TGTGCCACCAGCGGAGGACAGGCCCTCAATCAGCCCCAGCATTTT. This codes for CATSGGQALNQPQHF. V usage is TRBV15 and J usage is TRBJ1-5; the match to TRBD1 covers 7 bases. This CDR3 has 15 residues. Unmatched junction bases numbered 7, after V lost 5 bases and J lost 3 bases. Germline loops: CDR1 LNHNV, CDR2 YYDKDF (reference sequence).

This clone was counted once. The chain links TRBV24-1 to TRBJ1-2, with 11 bases that match TRBD1. The V gene end was trimmed by 3 bases and the J gene end by 6 bases; junction bases not matched to a gene: 5. The CDR3 is made up of 15 amino acids. CDR1 and CDR2 (germline): KGHDR, SFDVKD. The CDR3 region has the DNA TGTGCCACCAGTGATGCGAGGACAGGGGGCAATGGCTACACCTTC. This codes for CATSDARTGGNGYTF.

The genes are TRBV29-1 and TRBJ1-1; D is undetermined. This CDR3 has 12 amino acids. Germline CDR1 is SQVTM and CDR2 is ANQGSEA. The V gene lost 3 bases and the J gene lost 1 base, with 6 bases spanning the gap. DNA for the CDR3: TGCAGCGTTGACGACTCGAACACTGAAGCTTTCTTT. Translation gives CSVDDSNTEAFF.

The rearrangement uses TRBV7-6 and TRBJ1-1; TRBD1 is a possible D gene (6 bases). Trimming stripped 5 bases from V and 1 base from J, with 14 bases between. This CDR3 contains 15 residues. Germline V gives CDR1 SGHVS, CDR2 FNYEAQ. The CDR3 spells CASSAAGTSNTEAFF. CDR3 bases: TGTGCCAGCAGCGCCGCCGGGACATCGAACACTGAAGCTTTCTTT. Full variable domain (outside the CDR3, taken from reference TRBV7-6 and TRBJ1-1): GAGVSQSPRYKVTKRGQDVALRCDPISGHVSLYWYRQALGQGPEFLTYFNYEAQQDKSGLPNDRFSAERPEGSISTLTIQRTEQRDSAMYRCASSAAGTSNTEAFFGQGTRLTVV.

This clone was recorded a few times. The V and J genes are TRBV18 and TRBJ2-7; D is possibly TRBD2 (5 bases). Germline loops: CDR1 KGHSH, CDR2 LQKENI. V dropped 4 bases and J dropped 7 bases, with 14 bases sitting between them. The CDR3 has 13 residues. The CDR3 sequence is CASSLGTTGEQYF. DNA for the CDR3: TGTGCCAGCTCACTGGGAACGACGGGGGAGCAGTACTTC.

This clone has only one observation. V gene TRBV27 combines with J gene TRBJ2-7, with TRBD1 identical over 9 bases. The germline CDR1 and CDR2 sequences are MNHEY and SMNVEV (reference sequence). V was clipped by 7 bases and J by 10 bases; unmatched bases: 11. CDR3 size: 13 residues. CDR3 sequence reads: CASTSGTGRGQYF. CDR3 coding DNA: TGTGCCAGCACTTCCGGGACAGGGAGAGGACAGTACTTC.

The V and J genes are TRBV10-3 and TRBJ2-7; TRBD1 matches 7 bases. The germline V gene encodes CDR1 ENHRY and CDR2 SYGVKD. Losses at the gene ends were 4 bases for V and 5 bases for J; bases not matched to a gene: 5. CDR3 length: 13 amino acids. The CDR3 DNA reads TGTGCCATCAGTGTAGTTACAGGGGACGAGCAGTACTTC. This gives the protein CAISVVTGDEQYF.

The V and J genes are TRBV27 and TRBJ2-1; 8 bases fit TRBD1. V trimming: 6 bases; J trimming: 8 bases; junction bases outside the gene matches: 3. CDR1 and CDR2 from the germline V gene are MNHEY and SMNVEV (reference sequence). The CDR3 totals 12 residues. The CDR3 DNA follows: TGTGCCAGCAGCCGGACAGGGTATGAGCAGTTCTTC. Translating it yields CASSRTGYEQFF.

V gene TRBV7-2 combines with J gene TRBJ2-7; 9 bases align to TRBD2. Germline CDR1 reads SGHTA; CDR2 reads FQGNSA. CDR3 length: 16 residues. After removal of 3 bases from V and 4 bases from J, the junction contained 10 bases not matched to a gene. The CDR3 sequence: CASSLLGGGAIYEQYF. The CDR3, as DNA: TGTGCCAGCAGCTTGTTAGGCGGGGGGGCCATTTACGAGCAGTACTTC.

The V and J genes are TRBV2 and TRBJ2-5; possible D gene TRBD2, 5 bases. The CDR3 is 15 residues long. Trimming took off 8 bases at V and 5 bases at J, with 21 bases between the two ends. From germline, CDR1 is SNHLY and CDR2 FYNNEI. In nucleotides, the CDR3 is TGTGCCAGCGAAGTACGAGGGCTGGCTTGGGAGACCCAGTACTTC. Translated, it gives CASEVRGLAWETQYF.

The chain carries TRBV7-2 and TRBJ1-1; weak D call: TRBD1 (6 bases). This CDR3 comprises 13 residues. CDR1 and CDR2 from the germline V gene are SGHTA and FQGNSA. V shed 3 bases and J shed 4 bases, with 9 bases lying between them. For the CDR3, the DNA is TGTGCCAGCAGCTTCTCAGGGGCCACTGAAGCTTTCTTT. Its protein is CASSFSGATEAFF.

The chain has TRBV18 and TRBJ1-2, with a weak D call TRBD1 (6 bases). This CDR3 contains 16 residues. Germline assignment: CDR1 KGHSH and CDR2 LQKENI. V lost 4 bases and J lost 7, with 22 bases in between. As DNA, the CDR3 is TGTGCCAGCTCACTCAGGAACAGGGCAGACCTGGGTGGCTACACCTTC. Its protein product is CASSLRNRADLGGYTF.

This clone has only a few counts. CDR3 nucleotides: TGTGCCAGCAGCCCGGGACAGGGGGCATGGACCTTC. Amino acid sequence: CASSPGQGAWTF. The rearrangement uses TRBV7-9 and TRBJ1-2; 12 positions match TRBD1. Per the germline V gene, CDR1 is SEHNR and CDR2 is FQNEAQ (reference sequence). The CDR3 has 12 amino acids. J gave up 14 bases and V 5 bases, and 6 bases lay outside the gene matches. The full variable domain, completed using reference TRBV7-9 and TRBJ1-2, is DTGVSQNPRHKITKRGQNVTFRCDPISEHNRLYWYRQTLGQGPEFLTYFQNEAQLEKSRLLSDRFSAERPKGSFSTLEIQRTEQGDSAMYLCASSPGQGAWTFGSGTRLTVV.

This rearrangement joins TRBV7-9 to TRBJ2-5; D gene uncertain. The germline CDR1 and CDR2 sequences are SEHNR and FQNEAQ (reference sequence). The CDR3 totals 13 residues. Trimming removed 2 bases at V and 5 bases at J, with 9 bases between. CDR3 protein: CASSLRPEETQYF. CDR3 in DNA: TGTGCCAGCAGCTTACGTCCCGAGGAGACCCAGTACTTC.

This clone appeared a few times. The rearrangement links TRBV6-5 to TRBJ1-1; D uncertain. Germline V CDR1 and CDR2: MNHEY, SVGAGI. V gave up 5 bases and J gave up 1 base, with 11 bases separating them. This CDR3 contains 14 residues. CDR3: CASSPITRNTEAFF. The CDR3 DNA sequence: TGTGCCAGCAGTCCGATCACCAGGAACACTGAAGCTTTCTTT.

The J gene is TRBJ1-2, the V gene TRBV5-5; 8 nucleotides agree with TRBD1. After removal of 4 bases from V and 4 bases from J, the junction contained 3 bases not matched to a gene. CDR1 is SGHKS and CDR2 is YYEKEE in the germline V gene (reference sequence). The CDR3 runs 13 residues. The CDR3 DNA sequence: TGTGCCAGCAGCCTTGGGACAGGCTATGGCTACACCTTC. This codes for CASSLGTGYGYTF.

The chain recombines TRBV6-2 or TRBV6-3 with TRBJ1-1; D is uncertain. Germline V gene sequence: CDR1 MNHEY, CDR2 SVGEGT. V was pared by 0 bases and J by 4 bases, with 15 bases between. The CDR3 covers 16 residues. The chain's CDR3 is CASSYSFLRVRTEAFF. In DNA form, the CDR3 reads TGTGCCAGCAGTTACTCCTTTCTTAGAGTCCGCACTGAAGCTTTCTTT.

The chain uses TRBV6-1 and TRBJ2-1; 12 positions agree with TRBD1. From germline, CDR1 is MNHNS and CDR2 SASEGT. The CDR3 is made up of 16 amino acids. Unmatched junction bases numbered 8, after V lost 4 bases and J lost 7 bases. DNA of the CDR3: TGTGCCAGCAGTGGCGAAAGGGACAGGGGGCGGAATGAGCAGTTCTTC. Protein sequence: CASSGERDRGRNEQFF.

The chain couples TRBV7-9 to TRBJ1-4, with TRBD1 as a possible D gene (6 bases). CDR1 is SEHNR, CDR2 FQNEAQ, per germline (reference sequence). The CDR3 covers 15 residues. Trimming cost V 5 bases and J 5 bases, with 15 bases left between them. The CDR3 region has the DNA TGTGCCAGCAGCGGCCAGGGGACGAGCAATGAAAAACTGTTTTTT. Its protein product is CASSGQGTSNEKLFF.

The genes are TRBV7-3 and TRBJ1-2; TRBD1 agrees at 9 bases. Trimming at V came to 5 bases and at J to 4 bases, leaving 11 bases not matched to a gene. CDR3 size: 16 residues. Germline CDR1 SGHTA, CDR2 FQGTGA. The CDR3 DNA follows: TGTGCCAGCAGCCAGACCGGGACAGGGATCGGCTATGGCTACACCTTC. Translated, it gives CASSQTGTGIGYGYTF.

This clone has ten or more counts. The chain recombines TRBV2 with TRBJ2-7; maybe TRBD1 (6 bases). The germline V and J ends were trimmed by 6 bases and 4 bases, with 13 bases remaining between them. CDR1 and CDR2 (germline): SNHLY, FYNNEI. The CDR3 totals 13 residues. In DNA form, the CDR3 reads TGTGCCAGCAGCCAACTTCAGGGGTACGAGCAGTACTTC. Translation gives CASSQLQGYEQYF. Variable domain in full (rest from reference TRBV2 and TRBJ2-7): EPEVTQTPSHQVTQMGQEVILRCVPISNHLYFYWYRQILGQKVEFLVSFYNNEISEKSEIFDDQFSVERPDGSNFTLKIRSTKLEDSAMYFCASSQLQGYEQYFGPGTRLTVT.

The V gene is TRBV6-1, the J gene TRBJ2-5; perhaps TRBD1 as D (5 bases). V lost 1 base and J lost 6, with 18 bases in between. This CDR3 contains 16 residues. Germline V gene data show CDR1 as MNHNS and CDR2 as SASEGT. The CDR3 reads CASSEGMLRQLKTQYF. The CDR3 bases are TGTGCCAGCAGTGAAGGAATGTTAAGACAGTTGAAGACCCAGTACTTC.

The V call is TRBV7-9, the J call TRBJ1-4; D remains ambiguous. Germline assignment: CDR1 SEHNR and CDR2 FQNEAQ (reference sequence). The V end lost 1 base, the J end lost 8 bases, and 11 bases lay between the germline ends. The CDR3 runs 14 residues. CDR3 nucleotide sequence: TGTGCCAGCAGCTTAGGGTCCAGGATGGAAAAACTGTTTTTT. Translating it yields CASSLGSRMEKLFF.

V gene TRBV2 combines with J gene TRBJ2-7, with 8 bases aligning to TRBD1. Germline V gives CDR1 SNHLY, CDR2 FYNNEI. The CDR3 is made up of 13 amino acids. With V trimmed by 7 bases and J by 3 bases, 5 bases remained unmatched. The CDR3 DNA follows: TGTGCCAGCACCCTAGGACAGGGCTACGAGCAGTACTTC. This sequence encodes CASTLGQGYEQYF.

The genes are TRBV6-1 and TRBJ2-3, with 10 bases matching TRBD2. The length of the CDR3 is 16 residues. Per the germline V gene, CDR1 is MNHNS and CDR2 is SASEGT. V dropped 4 bases and J dropped 2; count of bases not matched to a gene: 6. Here the CDR3 reads CASSALAGEITDTQYF. CDR3 nucleotides: TGTGCCAGCAGTGCGCTAGCGGGGGAGATCACAGATACGCAGTATTTT.